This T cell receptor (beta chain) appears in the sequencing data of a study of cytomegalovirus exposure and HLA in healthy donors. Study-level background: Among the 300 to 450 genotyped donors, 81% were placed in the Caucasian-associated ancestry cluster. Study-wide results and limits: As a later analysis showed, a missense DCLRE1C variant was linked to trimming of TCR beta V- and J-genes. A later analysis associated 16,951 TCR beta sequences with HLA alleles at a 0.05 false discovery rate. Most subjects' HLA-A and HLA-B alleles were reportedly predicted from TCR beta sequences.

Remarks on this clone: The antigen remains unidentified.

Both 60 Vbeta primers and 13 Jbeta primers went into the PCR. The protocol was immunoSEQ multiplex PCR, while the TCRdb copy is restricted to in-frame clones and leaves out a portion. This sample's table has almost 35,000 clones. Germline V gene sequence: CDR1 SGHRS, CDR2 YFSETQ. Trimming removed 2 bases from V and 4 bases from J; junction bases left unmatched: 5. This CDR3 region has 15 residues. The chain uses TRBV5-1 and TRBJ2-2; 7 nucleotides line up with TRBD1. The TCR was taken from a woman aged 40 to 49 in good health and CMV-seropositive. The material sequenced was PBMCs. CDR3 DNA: TGCGCCAGCAGCTTATCCGGGACAGCCACCGGGGAGCTGTTTTTT. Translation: CASSLSGTATGELFF.